The rows below give T cell receptor beta chains drawn from one sample of a study of blood T cell repertoires in COVID-19. Generated by immunoSEQ multiplex PCR, the TCRdb table keeps only in-frame clones and is missing some. The table has approximately 89,000 clones, 65% to 85% seen once. Sequenced sample: peripheral blood. Receptors were obtained from a man aged 70-80 years with COVID-19, enrolled during active disease. CDR3s include the opening cysteine and the closing phenylalanine or tryptophan. D genes are given only for firm matches. The size field is filled for only some rows; it gives once, few, many or a size class.

TRBD1	NA	TRBV7-9	TRBJ1-2	CASSRSGQGTGYTF	TGTGCCAGCAGCCGTTCCGGACAGGGGACTGGCTACACCTTC
TRBD1	NA	TRBV24-1	TRBJ2-1	CATRGQNNNEQFF	TGTGCCACCCGGGGACAGAACAACAATGAGCAGTTCTTC
NA	NA	TRBV18	TRBJ2-5	CASSLYRQETQYF	TGTGCCAGCTCACTTTACAGGCAAGAGACCCAGTACTTC
NA	NA	TRBV2	TRBJ1-2	CASRPGGQTYGYTF	TGTGCCAGCCGCCCCGGCGGGCAGACCTATGGCTACACCTTC
TRBD1	NA	TRBV29-1	TRBJ1-1	CSVRRDSNTEAFF	TGCAGCGTCCGCCGGGACAGTAACACTGAAGCTTTCTTT
TRBD1	NA	TRBV27	TRBJ2-2	CASSPGTGYTGELFF	TGTGCCAGCAGCCCCGGGACAGGGTACACCGGGGAGCTGTTTTTT
NA	NA	TRBV6-2/TRBV6-3	TRBJ2-3	CASSGTWGLSTDTQYF	TGTGCCAGCAGTGGGACATGGGGGCTTAGCACAGATACGCAGTATTTT
TRBD2	few	TRBV4-3	TRBJ2-7	CASSPFGGAYEQYF	TGCGCCAGCAGCCCATTCGGGGGGGCATACGAGCAGTACTTC
TRBD1	once	TRBV15	TRBJ2-1	CATSPLGTGNLHNEQFF	TGTGCCACCAGCCCGCTAGGGACAGGGAATCTACACAATGAGCAGTTCTTC
TRBD1	once	TRBV5-1	TRBJ2-2	CASSSRGQGRTGELFF	TGCGCCAGCAGCTCCCGGGGACAGGGGAGAACCGGGGAGCTGTTTTTT
TRBD1	few	TRBV6-5	TRBJ1-1	CASSFSTGGYTEAFF	TGTGCCAGCAGTTTCTCGACAGGGGGTTACACTGAAGCTTTCTTT
TRBD1	NA	TRBV19	TRBJ1-4	CASSTDRWEEKLFF	TGTGCCAGTAGTACGGACAGGTGGGAAGAAAAACTGTTTTTT
TRBD1	NA	TRBV6-2/TRBV6-3	TRBJ1-2	CASSYQGAGIGYTF	TGTGCCAGCAGTTATCAGGGGGCCGGTATTGGCTACACCTTC
NA	NA	TRBV2	TRBJ1-1	CASSGQYNTEAFF	TGTGCCAGCAGTGGACAGTATAACACTGAAGCTTTCTTT
NA	many	TRBV7-2	TRBJ1-3	CASSLAQVFSGNTIYF	TGTGCCAGCAGCTTAGCGCAGGTCTTCTCTGGAAACACCATATATTTT
TRBD1	NA	TRBV7-9	TRBJ2-3	CASSHDTGVGGTDTQYF	TGTGCCAGCAGCCACGATACAGGGGTAGGTGGCACAGATACGCAGTATTTT
TRBD1	NA	TRBV12-5	TRBJ1-1	CASGWDRTNTEAFF	TGTGCTAGTGGTTGGGACAGGACGAACACTGAAGCTTTCTTT
NA	NA	TRBV16	TRBJ1-2	CASSQSPGGTNYGYTF	TGTGCCAGCAGCCAATCCCCGGGGGGTACTAACTATGGCTACACCTTC
TRBD1	once	TRBV12-3/TRBV12-4	TRBJ1-2	CASRTGSGYTF	TGTGCCAGCCGGACAGGGAGCGGCTACACCTTC
NA	once	TRBV6-2/TRBV6-3	TRBJ2-1	CASSYSYARYNEQFF	TGTGCCAGCAGTTACTCGTATGCCAGATACAATGAGCAGTTCTTC
TRBD1	NA	TRBV29-1	TRBJ1-1	CSASRPGQGFEAFF	TGCAGCGCTTCGCGGCCGGGACAGGGGTTTGAAGCTTTCTTT
TRBD2	NA	TRBV10-3	TRBJ2-1	CAIGGSGASGDSYNEQFF	TGTGCCATCGGGGGTTCGGGGGCTAGCGGGGATAGCTACAATGAGCAGTTCTTC
TRBD1	NA	TRBV10-3	TRBJ2-7	CAMGTAGRVSEQYF	TGTGCCATGGGGACAGCCGGGCGGGTCTCCGAGCAGTACTTC
NA	NA	TRBV27	TRBJ2-7	CASRPRGHNSYEQYF	TGTGCCAGCAGGCCCCGAGGACACAACTCCTACGAGCAGTACTTC
TRBD1	NA	TRBV7-2	TRBJ1-6	CASSFVGQGGNSPLHF	TGTGCCAGCAGCTTTGTGGGACAGGGGGGTAATTCACCCCTCCACTTT
NA	NA	TRBV27	TRBJ1-4	CASSLRFGGSTNEKLFF	TGTGCCAGCAGTTTAAGATTTGGGGGCAGCACTAATGAAAAACTGTTTTTT